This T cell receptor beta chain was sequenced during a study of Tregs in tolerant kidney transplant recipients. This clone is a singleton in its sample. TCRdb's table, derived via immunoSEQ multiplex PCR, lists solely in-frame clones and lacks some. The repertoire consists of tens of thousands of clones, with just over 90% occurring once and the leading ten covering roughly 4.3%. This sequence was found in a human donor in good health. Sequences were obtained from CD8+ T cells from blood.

The CDR3 loop is CASSQDMVRPQDRDTF. The CDR3 DNA reads TGTGCCAGCAGCCAAGATATGGTCCGGCCCCAGGACCGCGACACCTTC. This chain joins TRBV14 and TRBJ1-2, with D uncertain. With 0 bases removed from V and 12 bases from J, the gap between germline ends came to 23 bases. Germline CDR1 and CDR2: SGHDN and FVKESK. The CDR3 loop spans 16 amino acids.